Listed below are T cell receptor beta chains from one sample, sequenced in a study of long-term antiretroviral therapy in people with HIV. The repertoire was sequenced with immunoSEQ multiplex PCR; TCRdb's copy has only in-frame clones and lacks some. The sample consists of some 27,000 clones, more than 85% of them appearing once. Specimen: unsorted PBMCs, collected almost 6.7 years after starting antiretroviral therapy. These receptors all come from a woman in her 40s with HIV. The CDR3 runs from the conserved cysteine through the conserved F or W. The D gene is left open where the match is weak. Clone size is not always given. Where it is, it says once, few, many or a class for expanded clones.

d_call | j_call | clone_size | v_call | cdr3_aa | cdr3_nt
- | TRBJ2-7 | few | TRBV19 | CASSPTGGVMHEQYF | TGTGCCAGTAGTCCCACAGGGGGGGTGATGCACGAGCAGTACTTC
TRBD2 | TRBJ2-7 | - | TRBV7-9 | CASSKPGLAGEQYF | TGTGCCAGCAGTAAACCGGGACTAGCTGGTGAGCAGTACTTC
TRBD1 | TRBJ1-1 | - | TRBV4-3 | CASSQPRWEGAVSNTEAFF | TGCGCCAGCAGCCAACCCCGCTGGGAGGGGGCGGTATCGAACACTGAAGCTTTCTTT
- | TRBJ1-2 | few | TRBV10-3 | CAISAGAANYGYTF | TGTGCCATCAGTGCTGGGGCGGCTAACTATGGCTACACCTTC
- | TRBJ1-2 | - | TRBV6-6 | CALQGPYGYTF | TGTGCCTTACAGGGTCCCTATGGCTACACCTTC
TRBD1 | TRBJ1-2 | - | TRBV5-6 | CASSFYDRDNYGYTF | TGTGCCAGCAGCTTTTACGACAGGGATAACTATGGCTACACCTTC
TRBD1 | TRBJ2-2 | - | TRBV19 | CASREPGQRYTGELFF | TGTGCCAGTAGGGAACCGGGACAGAGATACACCGGGGAGCTGTTTTTT
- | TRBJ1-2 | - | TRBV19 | CASSWGREDYGYTF | TGTGCCAGTAGTTGGGGCAGAGAAGACTATGGCTACACCTTC
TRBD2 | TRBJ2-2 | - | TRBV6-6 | CASSSPGLAGPGELFF | TGTGCCAGCAGTTCTCCCGGACTAGCGGGTCCCGGGGAGCTGTTTTTT
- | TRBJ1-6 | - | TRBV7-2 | CASSFPNSPLHF | TGTGCCAGCAGCTTCCCTAATTCACCCCTCCACTTT
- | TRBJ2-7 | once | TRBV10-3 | CASSGRREQGGGEQYF | TGTGCCAGCAGTGGCCGGCGGGAACAGGGCGGGGGCGAGCAGTACTTC
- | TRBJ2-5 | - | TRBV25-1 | CASSEIRGTEDQYF | TGTGCCAGCAGTGAAATACGCGGGACAGAGGACCAGTACTTC
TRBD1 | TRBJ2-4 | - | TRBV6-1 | CASSDRGNLAKNIQYF | TGTGCCAGCAGTGACAGGGGGAATTTAGCCAAAAACATTCAGTACTTC
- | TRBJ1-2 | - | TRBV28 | CASSLFEGLYGYTF | TGTGCCAGCAGTTTATTCGAGGGACTATATGGCTACACCTTC
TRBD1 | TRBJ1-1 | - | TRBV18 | CASSTGMNTEAFF | TGTGCCAGCTCGACAGGGATGAACACTGAAGCTTTCTTT
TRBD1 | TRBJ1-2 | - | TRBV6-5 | CASSYWRGRGYGYTF | TGTGCCAGCAGTTACTGGAGGGGGCGCGGTTATGGCTACACCTTC
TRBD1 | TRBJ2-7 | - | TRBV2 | CASSPQQTGQDEQYF | TGTGCCAGCAGTCCTCAACAGACAGGGCAGGACGAGCAGTACTTC
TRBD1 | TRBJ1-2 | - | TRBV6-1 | CASSEAGQGFHGYTF | TGTGCCAGCAGTGAAGCGGGACAGGGGTTTCATGGCTACACCTTC
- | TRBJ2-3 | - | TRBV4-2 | CASSQEVGTGARIYF | -
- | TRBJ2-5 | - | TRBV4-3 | CASSQGTDRAQYF | TGCGCCAGCAGCCAAGGTACAGACCGCGCCCAGTACTTC
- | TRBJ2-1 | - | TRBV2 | CASSVRRGPYNEQFF | TGTGCCAGCAGTGTGCGGCGGGGACCCTACAATGAGCAGTTCTTC
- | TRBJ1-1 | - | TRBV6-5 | CASSSTDSLEAFF | TGTGCCAGCAGTTCTACTGACAGCCTTGAAGCTTTCTTT
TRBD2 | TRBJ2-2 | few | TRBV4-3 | CASSWTSGGAGELFF | TGCGCCAGCAGCTGGACTAGCGGGGGGGCCGGGGAGCTGTTTTTT
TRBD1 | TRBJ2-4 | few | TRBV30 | CAWSVLRGQPLSAKNIQYF | TGTGCCTGGAGTGTACTGAGGGGACAGCCCCTTTCAGCCAAAAACATTCAGTACTTC
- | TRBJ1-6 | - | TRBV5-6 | CASSSWGSPNSPLHF | TGTGCCAGCAGCTCGTGGGGATCCCCCAATTCACCCCTCCACTTT
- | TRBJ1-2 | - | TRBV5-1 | CASSLDREGGYTF | TGCGCCAGCAGCCTGGACCGGGAAGGAGGCTACACCTTC
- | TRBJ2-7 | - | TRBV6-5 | CASRTRGGSEQYF | TGTGCCAGCAGAACAAGGGGGGGCAGCGAGCAGTACTTC
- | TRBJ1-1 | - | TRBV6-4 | CASSAQKNTEAFF | TGTGCCAGCAGTGCACAAAAGAACACTGAAGCTTTCTTT
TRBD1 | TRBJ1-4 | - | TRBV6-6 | CASSTGQGARNEKLFF | TGTGCCAGCAGCACGGGACAGGGGGCGCGGAATGAAAAACTGTTTTTT
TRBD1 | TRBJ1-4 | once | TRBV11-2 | CASSHRQGIGEKLFF | TGTGCCAGCAGCCACCGACAGGGGATAGGCGAAAAACTGTTTTTT
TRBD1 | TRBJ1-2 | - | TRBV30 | CAWSQRQGSGYTF | TGTGCCTGGAGTCAGCGACAGGGGAGTGGCTACACCTTC